The entry below describes one T cell receptor beta chain. Profiling of TCR beta VDJ combinations and CDR3 sequences used genomic DNA as template. TCRdb independently ran MiXCR on the reads; one entry per CDR3 protein. The sample lists 110,000 or so distinct CDR3 sequences; 58% were seen once. The data derive from a study of CD8+CD57+ T cells in acquired aplastic anemia. At the level of the study: DNA from sorted CD4+ and CD8+ cells averaged around 3.5 ug.

All patients picked for sequencing had shown, by flow cytometry, an expansion of CD8+CD57+ cells. The CDR3 has 15 amino acids. V lost 3 bases to trimming and J lost 0 bases, with 8 bases between them. The germline gives CDR1 KGHDR, CDR2 SFDVKD. The sample was sorted CD4+, CD8+, or CD8+CD57+ T cells (not recorded which) from PBMCs. This rearrangement joins TRBV24-1 to TRBJ1-5; the D gene is possibly TRBD1 (5 bases). This receptor was obtained from a human donor with aplastic anemia. The CDR3 DNA is TGTGCCACCAGTGATCACAGGTATAGCAATCAGCCCCAGCATTTT. The encoded protein is CATSDHRYSNQPQHF.